The 2 T cell receptor beta chains in this list originate from one sample, sequenced in a study of cytomegalovirus exposure and HLA in healthy donors listed by TCRdb under 2017. Library construction relied on the immunoSEQ multiplex PCR assay. For the multiplex PCR, a mixture combining 60 forward primers for TCR Vbeta segments and 13 reverse primers for TCR Jbeta segments was used. Drawn from immuneACCESS, this table holds only the in-frame rearrangements with V and J called that TCRdb kept. Clones are partly lost; checked studies trace under half to an unresolved V gene and leave the rest unexplained. This sample is represented by about 200,000 clones; 79% of them were singletons. The ten largest clonotypes hold around 4.3% of the sample. Sequenced sample: PBMCs. Receptors originate from a woman between 25 and 40 years old in good health and CMV-seropositive.

This clone was counted only a few times. The V and J genes are TRBV7-2 and TRBJ1-1, with D unresolved. The CDR3 length is 16 residues. With 5 bases removed from V and 1 base from J, the gap between germline ends came to 17 bases. The germline V gene has CDR1 SGHTA and CDR2 FQGNSA. CDR3 DNA sequence: TGTGCCAGCAGCCGCCTGGGTCGGGGTAAGAACACTGAAGCTTTCTTT. Its translation is CASSRLGRGKNTEAFF.

This clone occurred a few times. CDR3 coding DNA: TGTGCCACCACGGGGATTCGAGAGACCCAGTACTTC. It encodes CATTGIRETQYF. The V gene is TRBV25-1, the J gene TRBJ2-5, with D possibly being TRBD2 (5 bases). Between the trimmed V and J ends, which lost 10 bases and 4 bases, there was a span of 13 bases. The CDR3 consists of 12 residues. Germline V lookup: CDR1 MGHDK, CDR2 SYGVNS.